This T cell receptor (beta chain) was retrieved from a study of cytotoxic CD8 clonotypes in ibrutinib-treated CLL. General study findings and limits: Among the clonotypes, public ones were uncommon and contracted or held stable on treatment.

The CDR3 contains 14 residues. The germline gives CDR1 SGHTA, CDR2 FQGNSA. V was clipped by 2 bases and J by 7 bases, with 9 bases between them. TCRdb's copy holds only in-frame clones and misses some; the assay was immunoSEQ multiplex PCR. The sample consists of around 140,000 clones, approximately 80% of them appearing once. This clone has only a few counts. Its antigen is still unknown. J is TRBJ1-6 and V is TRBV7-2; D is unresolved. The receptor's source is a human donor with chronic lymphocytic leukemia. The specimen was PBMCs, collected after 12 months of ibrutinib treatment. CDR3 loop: CASSLKLGNSPLHF. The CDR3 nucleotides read TGTGCCAGCAGCTTAAAATTGGGGAATTCACCCCTCCACTTT.